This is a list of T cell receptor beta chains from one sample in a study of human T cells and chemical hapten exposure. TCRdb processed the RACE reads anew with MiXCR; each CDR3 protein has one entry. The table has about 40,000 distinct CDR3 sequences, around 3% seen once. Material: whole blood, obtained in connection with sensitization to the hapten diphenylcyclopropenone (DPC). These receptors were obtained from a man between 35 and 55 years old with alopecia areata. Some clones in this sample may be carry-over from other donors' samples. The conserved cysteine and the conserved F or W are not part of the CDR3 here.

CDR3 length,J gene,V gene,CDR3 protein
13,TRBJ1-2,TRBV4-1,ASSQSYRWRDGYT
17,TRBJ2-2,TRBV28,ASSSPNGSLIANTGELF
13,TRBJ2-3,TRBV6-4,ASARTYGETDTQY
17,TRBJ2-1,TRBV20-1,SANDNGLAGEVFLFEQF
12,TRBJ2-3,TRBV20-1,SARDLRAGGTQY
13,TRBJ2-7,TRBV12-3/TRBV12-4,ASSLAGSSSYEQY
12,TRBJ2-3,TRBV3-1,ASSLAGPTDTQY
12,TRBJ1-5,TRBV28,ASSLPAAGQPQH
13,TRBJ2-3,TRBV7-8,ASSLSLAFYDTQY
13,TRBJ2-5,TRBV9,ASSVGLASKETQY
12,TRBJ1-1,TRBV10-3,AIRTDTLNTEAF
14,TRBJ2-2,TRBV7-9,ASSHSGTTNTGELF
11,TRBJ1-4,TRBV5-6,ASSPPTAQKLF